This TCR beta chain emerged from a study of OX40 agonist ivuxolimab in advanced cancers. Study-level findings and limits: Antigens targeted by the expanded peripheral T cells were not determined. Clonal expansion by week 6 occurred in CD4+ and CD8+ blood T cells (at 0.1 to 3.0 mg/kg).

Samples of blood were obtained at baseline, on cycle 4 day 1, and on cycle 7 day 1. Assay: immunoSEQ multiplex PCR; the TCRdb copy retains only in-frame clones and omits some. The table lists tens of thousands of clones, 88% of them singletons. Details on this clone: Its antigen is as yet unknown.

Trimming cost V 0 bases and J 0 bases; bases outside gene matches: 4. CDR1 SGDLS and CDR2 YYNGEE come from the germline V gene. The CDR3 runs to 17 residues. This specimen consisted of CD4+ or CD8+ T cells sorted from blood, obtained in a trial of the OX40 agonist ivuxolimab. This TCR derives from an adult with an advanced solid tumor such as melanoma, head and neck, liver or kidney cancer. This rearrangement joins TRBV9 to TRBJ2-1; TRBD2 agrees at 9 bases. CDR3 in amino acids: CASSVEGSGSSYNEQFF. The CDR3 DNA sequence: TGTGCCAGCAGCGTAGAGGGTAGCGGGAGCTCCTACAATGAGCAGTTCTTC. Together with reference TRBV9 and TRBJ2-1, the CDR3 gives the full variable domain: DSGVTQTPKHLITATGQRVTLRCSPRSGDLSVYWYQQSLDQGLQFLIQYYNGEERAKGNILERFSAQQFPDLHSELNLSSLELGDSALYFCASSVEGSGSSYNEQFFGPGTRLTVL.